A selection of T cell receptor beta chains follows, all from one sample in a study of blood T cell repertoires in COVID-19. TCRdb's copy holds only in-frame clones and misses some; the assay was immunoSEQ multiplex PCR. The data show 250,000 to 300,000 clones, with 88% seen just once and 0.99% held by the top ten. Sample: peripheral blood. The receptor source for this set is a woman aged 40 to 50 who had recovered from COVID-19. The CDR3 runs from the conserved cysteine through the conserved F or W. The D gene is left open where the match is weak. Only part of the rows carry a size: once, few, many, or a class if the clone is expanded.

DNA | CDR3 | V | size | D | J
TGTGCCAGCAGCCAATCGGCCAGGGGGCAGGACGAGCAGTACTTC | CASSQSARGQDEQYF | TRBV16 | NA | TRBD1 | TRBJ2-7
TGTGCCTCCACTAGGTCAGGGGGGTTAAGGACCACTGAAGCTTTCTTT | CASTRSGGLRTTEAFF | TRBV30 | NA | TRBD1 | TRBJ1-1
TGTGCCAGCAGTTTTGGCGGGGGGAGCTACGAGCAGTACTTC | CASSFGGGSYEQYF | TRBV27 | NA | TRBD2 | TRBJ2-7
TGTGCCAGCGGGGGACAGGGGGCAGGTGAGCAGTTCTTC | CASGGQGAGEQFF | TRBV6-5 | NA | TRBD1 | TRBJ2-1
TGTGCCTGGAGCAGGGGGAACTATGGCTACACCTTC | CAWSRGNYGYTF | TRBV30 | NA | TRBD1 | TRBJ1-2
TGTGCCAGCAGCGTAGGGACGGGAGGGCCCGTGGAGACCCAGTACTTC | CASSVGTGGPVETQYF | TRBV9 | NA | TRBD2 | TRBJ2-5
TGTGCCATCAGTGGCCTAGCGGGGGATACGCAGTATTTT | CAISGLAGDTQYF | TRBV10-3 | NA | TRBD2 | TRBJ2-3
TGTGCCACCAGCAGAGATCGACTGGGGCAGCACTATGGCTACACCTTC | CATSRDRLGQHYGYTF | TRBV15 | NA | NA | TRBJ1-2
TGTGCCAGTACGGGGACTAGCGGGCCCACCGGGGAGCTGTTTTTT | CASTGTSGPTGELFF | TRBV19 | NA | TRBD2 | TRBJ2-2
TGTGCCAGCAGCCCAGGGGGGCTTTATGGCTACACCTTC | CASSPGGLYGYTF | TRBV7-9 | few | TRBD1 | TRBJ1-2
TGTGCCAGCAGTCACCAACAGGGTGGCGTTGATTCACCCCTCCACTTT | CASSHQQGGVDSPLHF | TRBV7-2 | once | NA | TRBJ1-6
TGTGCCAGCAGCTTTCTGTTGAGGAGTGGACAGGGGCGGAACACTGAAGCTTTCTTT | CASSFLLRSGQGRNTEAFF | TRBV7-2 | NA | TRBD1 | TRBJ1-1
TGTGCCAGCAGAGGGAGCGGGACCTACGAGCAGTACTTC | CASRGSGTYEQYF | TRBV2 | NA | TRBD2 | TRBJ2-7
TGTGCCAGCAGTTACCACTCCCGCCTATACGAGCAGTACTTC | CASSYHSRLYEQYF | TRBV6-2/TRBV6-3 | NA | NA | TRBJ2-7
TGTGCCAGCAGCCCCCGGGAGGCAACCTACGAGCAGTACTTC | CASSPREATYEQYF | TRBV7-9 | few | TRBD2 | TRBJ2-7
TGTGCCAGCAGCAAAGGGGTCCAGGGGGCTGTTTTGTTAGCACAGTGGGACAATGAGCAGTTCTTC | CASSKGVQGAVLLAQWDNEQFF | TRBV21-1 | NA | NA | TRBJ2-1
TGCAGCGTCACGGGACTCACACTGTCCACAGATACGCAGTATTTT | CSVTGLTLSTDTQYF | TRBV29-1 | NA | NA | TRBJ2-3
TGTGCCAGCCGCCCGGGGGGCCTCTCCTACGAGCAGTACTTC | CASRPGGLSYEQYF | TRBV6-5 | NA | NA | TRBJ2-7
TGCGCCAGCAGTGAGTCGGGCCGGTCACCCCTCCACTTT | CASSESGRSPLHF | TRBV10-2 | NA | NA | TRBJ1-6
TGTGCCAGCAAACGGGGGGGAGGGAACTATGGCTACACCTTC | CASKRGGGNYGYTF | TRBV27 | NA | NA | TRBJ1-2
TGTGCCAGCACCCGGGGGGGGGAGACCCAGTACTTC | CASTRGGETQYF | TRBV6-5 | NA | TRBD2 | TRBJ2-5
TGCAGCGTTGAAGCCCTAGCCAATGAGCAGTTCTTC | CSVEALANEQFF | TRBV29-1 | NA | NA | TRBJ2-1
TGTGCCAGCAGCCCAGGGTGGACTAACTATGGCTACACCTTC | CASSPGWTNYGYTF | TRBV28 | once | NA | TRBJ1-2
TGCGCCAGCAGCGTCCGCGGGATCTACGAGCAGTACTTC | CASSVRGIYEQYF | TRBV5-1 | once | NA | TRBJ2-7
TGTGCCACCAGCGGTCGACTAGCGGGGGGGGCGGATACGCAGTATTTT | CATSGRLAGGADTQYF | TRBV15 | few | TRBD2 | TRBJ2-3
TGCGCCAGCAGCCGATCCCGGGACAGGGCCTACAATGAGCAGTTCTTC | CASSRSRDRAYNEQFF | TRBV4-1 | NA | TRBD1 | TRBJ2-1
TGTGCCAGCAGCCAAAACCCCGGTGAAAAACTGTTTTTT | CASSQNPGEKLFF | TRBV9 | NA | NA | TRBJ1-4
TGTGCCAGCAGCTTACGGGGCAGGGGAAACGAGCAGTACTTC | CASSLRGRGNEQYF | TRBV11-1 | NA | NA | TRBJ2-7
TGTGCCAGCTCATCCTCAGTTTCCTACGAGCAGTACTTC | CASSSSVSYEQYF | TRBV18 | NA | NA | TRBJ2-7
TGTGCCAGCAGCTTAGGACTGGGAGAGACCCAGTACTTC | CASSLGLGETQYF | TRBV7-2 | NA | NA | TRBJ2-5
TGTGCCAGCAGCTCGGGACTAGCGGCGTCCTCCTCCTACAATGAGCAGTTCTTC | CASSSGLAASSSYNEQFF | TRBV5-4 | NA | TRBD2 | TRBJ2-1
TGCGCCAGCAGCCAAGAGGGCCTAGCGAGGGGCAATGAGCAGTTCTTC | CASSQEGLARGNEQFF | TRBV4-3 | NA | NA | TRBJ2-1
TGTGCTAGTGGTTTGGACGGACAGGGGCTTTACTTC | CASGLDGQGLYF | TRBV12-5 | few | TRBD1 | TRBJ2-7
TGTGCCGGGGGACGGGAGGGAGGAAACACCATATATTTT | CAGGREGGNTIYF | TRBV7-2 | NA | NA | TRBJ1-3
TGTGCCAGCAGCCCCAGGACAGGGGGCTCTGGGGCCAACGTCCTGACTTTC | CASSPRTGGSGANVLTF | TRBV3-1/TRBV3-2 | few | TRBD1 | TRBJ2-6
TGTGCCAGCAGTACGGGCGGGGAGCAGTACTTC | CASSTGGEQYF | TRBV6-6 | NA | NA | TRBJ2-7
TGCGCCAGCAGCTTGAAACAGTGGGGGGTGAACACTGAAGCTTTCTTT | CASSLKQWGVNTEAFF | TRBV5-1 | NA | NA | TRBJ1-1
TGCGCCAGCAGCCCCCCGGGGGGGGGCGGTGGCTACACCTTC | CASSPPGGGGGYTF | TRBV4-1 | NA | NA | TRBJ1-2
TGTGCCAGCAGCCAAGCCCGGGAGGCAGGGGGACTAGCTGACGCAGATACGCAGTATTTT | CASSQAREAGGLADADTQYF | TRBV3-1/TRBV3-2 | NA | TRBD2 | TRBJ2-3
TGTGCCAGCAGCTTAGCAGGGGGCTACAATGAGCAGTTCTTC | CASSLAGGYNEQFF | TRBV7-9 | NA | NA | TRBJ2-1
TGTGCCAGCAGCCAAGAGCAGGCAGGGGCAGGGCAGCCCCAGCATTTT | CASSQEQAGAGQPQHF | TRBV4-2 | NA | NA | TRBJ1-5
TGTGCCACCGCAACTAGCGGCCTCTACAATGAGCAGTTCTTC | CATATSGLYNEQFF | TRBV24-1 | NA | TRBD2 | TRBJ2-1
TGTGCCAGCAGCCCCGGAGCGTCCTACGAGCAGTACTTC | CASSPGASYEQYF | TRBV7-3 | once | NA | TRBJ2-7
TGTGCCAGCAGCCTCCTCCGGGGGAGGGACACTGAAGCTTTCTTT | CASSLLRGRDTEAFF | TRBV11-2 | NA | NA | TRBJ1-1
TGTGCCAGCAGCTTGGCAGGGTCTCGCACCGGGGAGCTGTTTTTT | CASSLAGSRTGELFF | TRBV5-4 | once | NA | TRBJ2-2